This TCR beta chain was sequenced for a study of blood T cell repertoires in COVID-19. Study-level information: Specimens from acute and convalescent COVID-19 originated in the United States, Italy and Spain. The cDNA or gDNA used as material had been derived from T cells, B-cell-depleted T cells, or PBMCs.

The data were produced by immunoSEQ multiplex PCR, yet TCRdb's version contains in-frame clones alone and is incomplete. In the table there are 180,000 or so clones, 81% of which are singletons. Patients at the Seattle site were enrolled during active infection and followed longitudinally. Sequencing was carried out using peripheral blood. The TCR sequence derives from a woman of 80 years or more with COVID-19, enrolled during active disease.

Here the CDR3 DNA reads TGTGCCAGCAGCCATCCTCGACATTTAACCTACGAGCAGTACTTC. Protein sequence: CASSHPRHLTYEQYF. The chain is built from TRBV5-8 and TRBJ2-7; D ambiguous. The CDR3 is 15 residues long. From germline, CDR1 is SGHTS and CDR2 YDEGEE. V was trimmed by 4 bases and J by 2 bases, leaving 16 bases between them.